Included here is one T cell receptor (beta chain) sequence, with context. The antigen is not known. These data originate in a study of vaccination and CD4 T cells after COVID-19. Whole-study context: Sampling post-COVID took place a median 101 days after diagnosis (range 35 to 161). Control cultures were supplied with a CEFX pool, an HIV-1 Nef pool, or no peptide at all. Investigators stimulated cells with overlapping spike peptides drawn from SARS-CoV-2, HCoV-NL63, HCoV-OC43 and HCoV-229E.

Scientists ran DNA taken from cultured CD4+ T cells through the Oncomine TCR Beta short-read assay for sequencing. DNA came from CD4+ T cells after culture. TCRdb re-called the PCR reads with MiXCR, one entry per CDR3 protein. The sample consists of roughly 24,000 distinct CDR3 sequences, 50% to 75% of them appearing once. Treatment in this sample: roughly 10-day PBMC culture with coronavirus spike peptide pools or control peptides (ViraFEST assay). The germline V gene encodes CDR1 MNHNS and CDR2 SASEGT. This CDR3 comprises 14 residues. Trimming removed 8 bases from V and 8 bases from J; junction bases left unmatched: 12.

Sequenced material: CD4+ T cells from blood, cultured in vitro. This rearrangement joins TRBV6-1 to TRBJ1-2, with 9 bases identical to TRBD1. The TCR comes from a human donor who had recovered from COVID-19. CDR3 region: CASCLPGQGGGYTF. Written as DNA, the CDR3 is TGTGCCAGCTGCCTTCCGGGACAGGGAGGAGGCTACACCTTC.